This entry lists 26 T cell receptor beta chains sequenced from one sample in a study of human T cells and chemical hapten exposure. TCRdb reprocessed the RACE reads with MiXCR, giving one entry per CDR3 protein. The sample lists roughly 380,000 distinct CDR3 sequences, around 5% occurring once. Time point meaning: patch test 1, 2 weeks after DPC sensitization. Treatment noted: therapeutic diphenylcyclopropenone sensitization with weekly scalp DPC. The source was whole blood, collected in connection with sensitization to the hapten diphenylcyclopropenone (DPC). Every receptor here comes from a woman in her forties or fifties with alopecia areata. Some clones in this sample may be carry-over from other donors' samples.

This rearrangement joins TRBV12-3 or TRBV12-4 to TRBJ2-1; no reliable D call. Between the trimmed V and J ends, which lost 3 bases and 6 bases, there was a span of 6 bases. The CDR3 has 12 residues. The chain's CDR3 is CASSFAFNEQFF. The CDR3 nucleotides are TGTGCCAGCAGTTTTGCCTTCAATGAGCAGTTCTTC.

This chain connects TRBV9 to TRBJ2-4; D may correspond to TRBD1 or TRBD2 (5 bases each). The CDR3 loop spans 12 amino acids. Looked up from germline, CDR1 is SGDLS and CDR2 is YYNGEE. Trimming shortened V by 6 bases and J by 8 bases, and 12 bases separated the two germline ends. The CDR3, as DNA: TGTGCCAGCACGGGATTGGGGGACATTCAGTACTTC. It is translated as CASTGLGDIQYF.

There are many counts of this clonotype. V is TRBV5-1 and J is TRBJ1-1, with 10 bases identical to TRBD1. Germline V gene data show CDR1 as SGHRS and CDR2 as YFSETQ. There are 16 residues in the CDR3. J gave up 6 bases and V 4 bases, and 12 bases lay outside the gene matches. The CDR3 loop is CASSPGTGVGIPEAFF. CDR3 nucleotides: TGCGCCAGCAGCCCCGGGACAGGGGTCGGTATTCCTGAAGCTTTCTTT.

This clonotype was seen repeatedly, ten times or more. This rearrangement joins TRBV9 to TRBJ1-2; no firm D call. This CDR3 is built from 14 residues. V dropped 0 bases and J dropped 3 bases, with 9 bases sitting between them. Germline V gene lookup returns CDR1 SGDLS and CDR2 YYNGEE. Here the CDR3 reads CASSVGWTDYGYTF. The CDR3 bases are TGTGCCAGCAGCGTAGGCTGGACGGACTATGGCTACACCTTC.

In its sample, this clonotype was seen many times. This chain joins TRBV12-3 or TRBV12-4 and TRBJ2-7; D call uncertain. Trimming stripped 2 bases from V and 3 bases from J, with 11 bases between. The CDR3 length is 14 residues. DNA of the CDR3: TGTGCCAGCAGTTTACGGACGGCCGGCTACGAGCAGTACTTC. Translated: CASSLRTAGYEQYF.

In this sample, this clonotype turned up a few times. The chain recombines TRBV27 with TRBJ1-2; 7 nucleotides line up with TRBD1. The CDR3 has 15 amino acids. Unmatched junction bases numbered 12, after V lost 7 bases and J lost 4 bases. Germline CDR1 is MNHEY and CDR2 is SMNVEV (reference sequence). The CDR3 reads CASKYGGGEGYGYTF. CDR3 coding DNA: TGTGCCAGCAAATACGGAGGGGGCGAAGGCTATGGCTACACCTTC.

This clonotype was found many times. The chain joins TRBV20-1 to TRBJ1-2; a possible D gene is TRBD1 (5 bases). Germline CDR1 is DFQATT and CDR2 is SNEGSKA (reference sequence). The CDR3 has 14 amino acids. V shed 1 base and J shed 2 bases, with 11 bases lying between them. CDR3 DNA sequence: TGCAGTGCTAGAGGACAGCGGGGCAACTATGGCTACACCTTC. Its protein is CSARGQRGNYGYTF.

This clonotype has just a few counts. The rearrangement links TRBV29-1 to TRBJ1-2; possible D gene TRBD1, 5 bases. Looked up from germline, CDR1 is SQVTM and CDR2 is ANQGSEA. V dropped 2 bases and J dropped 9 bases, with 13 bases sitting between them. The CDR3 spans 12 residues. The CDR3 DNA sequence: TGCAGCGTTGAAAAAGGGACGGAGCGCTACACCTTC. This sequence encodes CSVEKGTERYTF.

The rearrangement links TRBV18 to TRBJ1-2; possible D gene TRBD1, 5 bases. The germline V gene has CDR1 KGHSH and CDR2 LQKENI. The CDR3 is 14 amino acids. Deletions cut 3 bases from V and 4 bases from J, with 12 bases between. The CDR3 here is CASSPGAGGYGYTF. The CDR3 DNA is TGTGCCAGCTCACCTGGGGCAGGCGGCTATGGCTACACCTTC. Drawing the rest from reference TRBV18 and TRBJ1-2, the complete variable domain is NAGVMQNPRHLVRRRGQEARLRCSPMKGHSHVYWYRQLPEEGLKFMVYLQKENIIDESGMPKERFSAEFPKEGPSILRIQQVVRGDSAAYFCASSPGAGGYGYTFGSGTRLTVV.

The chain uses TRBV20-1 and TRBJ1-5; D remains unclear. Germline lookup yields CDR1 DFQATT and CDR2 SNEGSKA (reference sequence). This CDR3 contains 16 residues. V lost 5 bases to trimming and J lost 0 bases, with 17 bases between them. CDR3 sequence (DNA): TGCAGTGCTCCGGACGGCAGGAGGGATAGCAATCAGCCCCAGCATTTT. Residues: CSAPDGRRDSNQPQHF.

This rearrangement joins TRBV2 to TRBJ2-5, with D uncertain. CDR3 length: 15 residues. Trimming took off 5 bases at V and 3 bases at J, with 16 bases between the two ends. Germline CDR1 is SNHLY and CDR2 is FYNNEI. CDR3 bases: TGTGCCAGCAGTCCGACTGTTGCGTCGGAAGAGACCCAGTACTTC. Amino acids: CASSPTVASEETQYF.

This clonotype occurred many times. The chain joins TRBV4-3 to TRBJ2-3; 10 bases agree with TRBD2. V was clipped by 3 bases and J by 2 bases; unmatched bases: 2. The germline CDR1 and CDR2 sequences are LGHNA and YSLEER. CDR3 length equals 15 residues. CDR3 residues: CASSQTSGSTDTQYF. As DNA, the CDR3 is TGCGCCAGCAGCCAGACTAGCGGGTCCACAGATACGCAGTATTTT.

There are many counts of this clonotype. J is TRBJ2-5 and V is TRBV9, with D possibly TRBD2 on 7 matching bases. Trimming removed 1 base at V and 1 base at J, with 23 bases between. This CDR3 comprises 19 residues. In germline, CDR1 is SGDLS, CDR2 YYNGEE. CDR3: CASSVRGGERGPFQETQYF. DNA for the CDR3: TGTGCCAGCAGCGTAAGGGGGGGCGAGCGGGGCCCCTTCCAAGAGACCCAGTACTTC.

This clonotype was seen ten or more times. The V and J genes are TRBV4-1 and TRBJ1-5; D uncertain. CDR3 length equals 15 residues. V was cut by 2 bases and J by 1 base, with 9 bases left in between. Germline-derived CDR1 and CDR2 are MGHRA and YSYEKL. The CDR3 DNA follows: TGCGCCAGCAGCCAAAGAGCCGGGAGCAATCAGCCCCAGCATTTT. Translated: CASSQRAGSNQPQHF.

This clonotype showed up just a few times. The chain recombines TRBV20-1 with TRBJ2-2; D not certain. Germline V gene sequence: CDR1 DFQATT, CDR2 SNEGSKA (reference sequence). Trimming took 1 base from V and 0 from J, leaving 9 bases between them. The CDR3 spans 15 residues. This CDR3 is CSARVPHSNTGELFF. CDR3 bases: TGCAGTGCTAGAGTACCGCACTCGAACACCGGGGAGCTGTTTTTT.

The chain is built from TRBV11-2 and TRBJ2-1; D remains ambiguous. Trimming took off 2 bases at V and 4 bases at J, with 9 bases between the two ends. CDR1 and CDR2 from the germline V gene are SGHAT and FQNNGV. This CDR3 contains 14 residues. The CDR3 DNA sequence: TGTGCCAGCAGCTTAAGGTTGGGGTACAATGAGCAGTTCTTC. As protein: CASSLRLGYNEQFF. Full variable domain (rest looked up from reference TRBV11-2 and TRBJ2-1): EAGVAQSPRYKIIEKRQSVAFWCNPISGHATLYWYQQILGQGPKLLIQFQNNGVVDDSQLPKDRFSAERLKGVDSTLKIQPAKLEDSAVYLCASSLRLGYNEQFFGPGTRLTVL.

This clonotype showed up many times. The rearrangement uses TRBV10-3 and TRBJ1-1; unclear D gene. Germline V lookup: CDR1 ENHRY, CDR2 SYGVKD. This CDR3 spans 11 amino acids. Trimming removed 8 bases from V and 1 base from J, with 5 bases in between. CDR3 protein: CAIGKNTEAFF. The CDR3 DNA follows: TGTGCCATCGGGAAGAACACTGAAGCTTTCTTT.

This clonotype came up many times. The rearrangement uses TRBV11-2 and TRBJ1-5; D is ambiguous. The CDR3 is made up of 14 amino acids. CDR1 is SGHAT, CDR2 FQNNGV, per germline. V gave up 0 bases and J gave up 3 bases, with 6 bases separating them. The CDR3 DNA reads as TGTGCCAGCAGCTTAGACAGCTACAATCAGCCCCAGCATTTT. This gives the protein CASSLDSYNQPQHF.

This clonotype was picked up a small number of times. The chain recombines TRBV5-1 with TRBJ1-4; the D gene is possibly TRBD1 (6 bases). From germline, CDR1 is SGHRS and CDR2 YFSETQ. CDR3 size: 16 residues. The V gene lost 3 bases and the J gene lost 6 bases, with 18 bases spanning the gap. The chain's CDR3 is CASSWEIQGPDEKLFF. The CDR3 bases are TGCGCCAGCAGCTGGGAGATACAGGGCCCTGATGAAAAACTGTTTTTT.

This clonotype was recorded at least ten times. This chain links TRBV6-6 with TRBJ1-1; TRBD1 matches at 7 bases. The CDR3 is 16 residues long. V gave up 3 bases and J gave up 6 bases; unmatched junction bases: 13. The germline gives CDR1 MNHNY, CDR2 SVGAGI (reference sequence). The DNA of the CDR3 is TGTGCCAGCAGTTATGCGGGACAGCCCTTCGGTGCTGAAGCTTTCTTT. Its protein product is CASSYAGQPFGAEAFF.

This clonotype occurred many times. The chain has TRBV18 and TRBJ1-1; D ambiguous. Germline CDR1 KGHSH, CDR2 LQKENI. This CDR3 comprises 12 residues. The V end lost 0 bases, the J end lost 8 bases, and 7 bases lay between the germline ends. CDR3 sequence reads: CASSPPVGEAFF. DNA of the CDR3: TGTGCCAGCTCACCACCGGTGGGCGAAGCTTTCTTT. Filled out from reference TRBV18 and TRBJ1-1, the complete variable domain reads NAGVMQNPRHLVRRRGQEARLRCSPMKGHSHVYWYRQLPEEGLKFMVYLQKENIIDESGMPKERFSAEFPKEGPSILRIQQVVRGDSAAYFCASSPPVGEAFFGQGTRLTVV.

The gene calls are TRBV6-5 and TRBJ2-5, with D maybe TRBD1 (5 bases). V lost 7 bases, J lost 0 bases, and 6 bases lay in between. The CDR3 loop spans 12 amino acids. From germline, CDR1 is MNHEY and CDR2 SVGAGI. The CDR3 reads CASKGYQETQYF. The CDR3 region has the DNA TGTGCCAGCAAGGGGTACCAAGAGACCCAGTACTTC.

This clonotype appeared many times. The rearrangement joins TRBV6-6 to TRBJ1-5; 8 positions match TRBD1. The ends lost 5 bases at V and 2 bases at J; junction bases unmatched: 5. The CDR3 has 15 amino acids. Germline loops: CDR1 MNHNY, CDR2 SVGAGI (reference sequence). Here the CDR3 DNA reads TGTGCCAGCAGTCCCGCAGGGGGCCGCAATCAGCCCCAGCATTTT. Translating gives CASSPAGGRNQPQHF.

The sample holds many counts of this clonotype. This rearrangement joins TRBV11-2 to TRBJ2-1, with 8 bases aligning to TRBD2. Germline loops: CDR1 SGHAT, CDR2 FQNNGV. V shed 5 bases and J 8 bases; nucleotides not matched to a gene: 14. The CDR3 covers 16 residues. The CDR3 reads CASSLRTWREEDEQFF. The CDR3 DNA reads as TGTGCCAGCAGCCTACGGACCTGGCGGGAGGAGGATGAGCAGTTCTTC.

This clonotype has at least ten counts. This chain joins TRBV9 and TRBJ2-7; 9 nucleotides line up with TRBD2. The length of the CDR3 is 15 residues. The germline gives CDR1 SGDLS, CDR2 YYNGEE. V was clipped by 2 bases and J by 4 bases; unmatched bases: 7. In nucleotides, the CDR3 is TGTGCCAGCAGCGTCGGCCCCAGCGGGGGGTACGAGCAGTACTTC. It yields the protein CASSVGPSGGYEQYF.

A remark on this clonotype: This sequence may be a read error, since a much larger clone differs from it by one base. The chain employs TRBV30 and TRBJ1-1; 9 bases map to TRBD1. The CDR3 is 15 amino acids. Germline CDR1 and CDR2: GTSNPN and SVGIG (reference sequence). Germline trimming cut 2 bases from V and 4 bases from J; bases unmatched to any gene: 8. CDR3 in amino acids: CAWSTTGGSGTEAFF. CDR3 in DNA: TGTGCCTGGAGTACCACAGGGGGCTCTGGCACTGAAGCTTTCTTT.